The next 29 T cell receptor beta chains were all read from a single sample in a study of blood T cell repertoires in COVID-19. Only in-frame clones appear in the TCRdb table, and some are missing; sequencing was by immunoSEQ multiplex PCR. This sample has under 95,000 clones, with just over 85% found just once. Sequencing input: peripheral blood. The source of these receptors is a human donor in a cohort sampled during active COVID-19.

This chain uses TRBV18 with TRBJ2-1; TRBD2 agrees at 7 bases. The CDR3 extends over 15 amino acids. Germline V CDR1 and CDR2: KGHSH, LQKENI. V lost 6 bases to trimming and J lost 0 bases; unmatched junction nucleotides: 5. The CDR3 reads CASSPLAVSYNEQFF. Written as DNA, the CDR3 is TGTGCCAGCTCTCCTCTAGCGGTCTCCTACAATGAGCAGTTCTTC.

This chain connects TRBV7-9 to TRBJ2-5, with 8 bases lining up with TRBD2. In germline, CDR1 is SEHNR, CDR2 FQNEAQ (reference sequence). V shed 1 base, J shed 4 bases, and the junction held 5 bases outside the gene matches. The length of the CDR3 is 15 residues. CDR3: CASSLVVSGRETQYF. CDR3 in DNA: TGTGCCAGCAGCTTAGTTGTCAGCGGGAGAGAGACCCAGTACTTC.

The rearrangement links TRBV24-1 to TRBJ2-7, with a tentative D call TRBD2 (5 bases). Trimming removed 3 bases at V and 2 bases at J, with 16 bases between. The CDR3 runs 16 residues. The germline CDR1 and CDR2 sequences are KGHDR and SFDVKD. The CDR3 DNA reads TGTGCCACCAGTGATCCGAGGACTGGCTTGGCCTACGAGCAGTACTTC. Its translation is CATSDPRTGLAYEQYF.

The chain couples TRBV7-9 to TRBJ1-2; weak D call: TRBD1 (6 bases). CDR1 and CDR2 from the germline V gene are SEHNR and FQNEAQ (reference sequence). V dropped 0 bases and J dropped 7 bases, with 9 bases sitting between them. The CDR3 extends over 13 amino acids. CDR3 sequence reads: CASSLAQGVGYTF. The CDR3 coding sequence is TGTGCCAGCAGCTTAGCACAGGGTGTTGGCTACACCTTC.

This clone occurred once. The chain recombines TRBV19 with TRBJ1-5; a weak D match, TRBD1 (5 bases). V dropped 3 bases and J dropped 0 bases, with 9 bases sitting between them. The germline V gene has CDR1 LNHDA and CDR2 SQIVND (reference sequence). The CDR3 spans 15 residues. The CDR3 region is CASSIQTDSNQPQHF. DNA for the CDR3: TGTGCCAGTAGTATCCAGACAGATAGCAATCAGCCCCAGCATTTT.

The chain links TRBV7-9 to TRBJ2-3; the D gene is possibly TRBD1 (6 bases). Germline V gene lookup returns CDR1 SEHNR and CDR2 FQNEAQ (reference sequence). The V and J ends lost 3 bases and 2 bases respectively, with 9 bases between them. This CDR3 contains 14 residues. CDR3 DNA sequence: TGTGCCAGCAGCTTGGACAGTTACACAGATACGCAGTATTTT. Amino acids: CASSLDSYTDTQYF. The full variable domain, rest sourced from reference TRBV7-9 and TRBJ2-3, is DTGVSQNPRHKITKRGQNVTFRCDPISEHNRLYWYRQTLGQGPEFLTYFQNEAQLEKSRLLSDRFSAERPKGSFSTLEIQRTEQGDSAMYLCASSLDSYTDTQYFGPGTRLTVL.

The rearrangement links TRBV7-2 to TRBJ2-1; unclear D gene. V lost 2 bases to trimming and J lost 0 bases, with 8 bases between them. The V gene's germline CDR1 is SGHTA and CDR2 FQGNSA. The CDR3 has 15 residues. In DNA form, the CDR3 reads TGTGCCAGCAGCTTACGACCGGGCTCCTACAATGAGCAGTTCTTC. Its translation: CASSLRPGSYNEQFF.

The V call is TRBV18, the J call TRBJ1-4; D is uncertain. CDR1 and CDR2 (germline): KGHSH, LQKENI. The length of the CDR3 is 14 residues. Trimming took 6 bases from V and 0 from J, leaving 8 bases between them. The CDR3 DNA sequence: TGTGCCAGCTCCGTCGGGGCAACTAATGAAAAACTGTTTTTT. It translates to CASSVGATNEKLFF.

This CDR3 is CASSKADRGQETQYF. The DNA for the CDR3 is TGTGCCAGCAGCAAAGCTGACAGGGGGCAAGAGACCCAGTACTTC. V is TRBV21-1 and J is TRBJ2-5; the D call TRBD1 from the table was never checked on the DNA. TRBV21-1 is described as a pseudogene. The CDR3 contains 15 residues.

The chain has TRBV11-2 and TRBJ2-1, with 7 bases lining up with TRBD1. Per germline, CDR1 SGHAT and CDR2 FQNNGV. The trim removed 0 bases at V and 8 bases at J, leaving 7 bases unmatched. This CDR3 is built from 15 residues. CDR3 DNA: TGTGCCAGCAGCTTAGATCGGACAGGCGTCCATGAGCAGTTCTTC. Its protein is CASSLDRTGVHEQFF.

The chain recombines TRBV5-6 with TRBJ2-3, with TRBD2 as a possible D gene (6 bases). The V and J ends lost 4 bases and 4 bases respectively, with 16 bases between them. Germline V gene data show CDR1 as SGHDT and CDR2 as YYEEEE. The CDR3 has 15 amino acids. The CDR3 loop reads CASSRTIAESDTQYF. CDR3 DNA: TGTGCCAGCAGCAGGACTATAGCGGAATCAGATACGCAGTATTTT.

This rearrangement joins TRBV6-5 to TRBJ2-7, with 10 bases matching TRBD1. Germline-derived CDR1 and CDR2 are MNHEY and SVGAGI. Trimming removed 7 bases from V and 5 bases from J; junction bases left unmatched: 8. The CDR3 extends over 14 amino acids. CDR3 protein: CASTPPGQGNEQYF. CDR3 DNA sequence: TGTGCCAGCACCCCCCCGGGACAGGGGAACGAGCAGTACTTC.

V is TRBV4-1 and J is TRBJ1-4, with TRBD1 matching over 7 bases. The CDR3 is 14 amino acids. CDR1 is MGHRA, CDR2 YSYEKL, per germline. J gave up 7 bases and V 4 bases, and 6 bases lay outside the gene matches. This chain's CDR3 is CASSPTGVGEKLFF. The CDR3 nucleotides are TGCGCCAGCAGCCCAACAGGGGTAGGTGAAAAACTGTTTTTT.

The chain recombines TRBV3-1 (or the pseudogene TRBV3-2) with TRBJ2-4; 8 bases are a match to TRBD2. Per germline, CDR1 LGHDT and CDR2 YNNKEL (reference sequence). The CDR3 consists of 16 residues. V dropped 0 bases and J dropped 2; count of bases not matched to a gene: 3. DNA for the CDR3: TGTGCCAGCAGCCAAGAGGGACTAGGGACCAAAAACATTCAGTACTTC. This translates into CASSQEGLGTKNIQYF.

The chain uses TRBV19 and TRBJ1-4; weak D call: TRBD1 (5 bases). Germline CDR1 LNHDA, CDR2 SQIVND (reference sequence). The V end was cut by 6 bases, the J end by 6 bases, with 17 bases between. This CDR3 contains 15 residues. The DNA for the CDR3 is TGTGCCAGTAGGACGAAGGGGAGGAGGGATGAAAAACTGTTTTTT. Its protein is CASRTKGRRDEKLFF.

The CDR3 DNA is TGTGCCAGCAGCCCATCACGGACAGGCGCCGAAAAACTGTTTTTT. Protein sequence: CASSPSRTGAEKLFF. The V gene is TRBV7-9, the J gene TRBJ1-4; 7 bases agree with TRBD1. CDR1 and CDR2 (germline): SEHNR, FQNEAQ (reference sequence). V trimming: 5 bases; J trimming: 8 bases; junction bases outside the gene matches: 11. CDR3 length: 15 amino acids. The full variable domain, in which reference TRBV7-9 and TRBJ1-4 provide the parts outside the CDR3, is DTGVSQNPRHKITKRGQNVTFRCDPISEHNRLYWYRQTLGQGPEFLTYFQNEAQLEKSRLLSDRFSAERPKGSFSTLEIQRTEQGDSAMYLCASSPSRTGAEKLFFGSGTQLSVL.

The chain has TRBV10-3 and TRBJ2-3; 8 bases are a match to TRBD2. V shed 4 bases, J shed 4 bases, and the junction held 7 bases outside the gene matches. The CDR3 is made up of 15 amino acids. The germline CDR1 and CDR2 sequences are ENHRY and SYGVKD. CDR3 DNA: TGTGCCATCAGTGGGGGACTAGGGGGGGCAGATACGCAGTATTTT. Translated, it gives CAISGGLGGADTQYF.

DNA for the CDR3: TGTGCCAGCAGCCAATCGAAGGGGGCCGGGGAGCTGTTTTTT. Its protein product is CASSQSKGAGELFF. The rearrangement uses TRBV3-1 (or the pseudogene TRBV3-2) and TRBJ2-2; possibly TRBD1 for D (6 bases). V was cut by 2 bases and J by 6 bases, with 10 bases left in between. Germline assignment: CDR1 LGHDT and CDR2 YNNKEL (reference sequence). The CDR3 has 14 residues.

The V and J genes are TRBV10-3 and TRBJ2-1, with 10 bases fitting TRBD2. Germline V gives CDR1 ENHRY, CDR2 SYGVKD. CDR3 length: 14 amino acids. V shed 3 bases and J 4 bases; nucleotides not matched to a gene: 0. As DNA, the CDR3 is TGTGCCATCAGTGAAGCGGGAGGGTACAATGAGCAGTTCTTC. This codes for CAISEAGGYNEQFF.

This chain joins TRBV19 and TRBJ2-3, with TRBD2 matching 7 bases. The J segment lost 0 bases and the V segment lost 4 bases, leaving 13 bases of the junction unmatched. The germline V gene has CDR1 LNHDA and CDR2 SQIVND (reference sequence). CDR3 length equals 18 residues. The CDR3 nucleotides are TGTGCCAGTAGTAAAAGCGGGGCCTGGGGAGATAGCACAGATACGCAGTATTTT. Translating gives CASSKSGAWGDSTDTQYF.

The chain carries TRBV2 and TRBJ2-7; D possibly corresponds to TRBD2 (5 bases). CDR3 length: 16 residues. CDR1 is SNHLY and CDR2 is FYNNEI in the germline V gene. The ends were cut back, 7 bases at V and 0 bases at J, with 19 bases in the middle. CDR3 in DNA: TGTGCCAGCACCCGCGAGGGCTACACCTCCTCCTACGAGCAGTACTTC. Its translation: CASTREGYTSSYEQYF.

This chain joins TRBV4-3 and TRBJ2-5; D uncertain. V lost 3 bases and J lost 3, with 8 bases in between. There are 13 residues in the CDR3. Germline-derived CDR1 and CDR2 are LGHNA and YSLEER. The CDR3 is CASSHSNKETQYF. CDR3 DNA: TGCGCCAGCAGCCATTCAAACAAAGAGACCCAGTACTTC.

The rearrangement links TRBV7-9 to TRBJ1-6; 10 nucleotides match TRBD1. With V trimmed by 6 bases and J by 10 bases, 6 bases remained unmatched. This CDR3 has 14 residues. Looked up from germline, CDR1 is SEHNR and CDR2 is FQNEAQ (reference sequence). CDR3 sequence (DNA): TGTGCCAGCAGGGGACAGGGGTATACCTCACCCCTCCACTTT. Protein product: CASRGQGYTSPLHF.

As concerns this clone: An end of the junction differs from the germline gene, which may be a read error. The gene calls are TRBV7-6 and TRBJ2-2; D perhaps matches TRBD2 (6 bases). The germline V gene has CDR1 SGHVS and CDR2 FNYEAQ. The CDR3 consists of 15 residues. In nucleotides, the CDR3 is TGTGCCACCAGCCCGGGAGCGAGGAACACCGGGGAGCTGTTTTTT. Translated: CATSPGARNTGELFF. The complete variable domain, with remaining parts taken from reference TRBV7-6 and TRBJ2-2, reads GAGVSQSPRYKVTKRGQDVALRCDPISGHVSLYWYRQALGQGPEFLTYFNYEAQQDKSGLPNDRFSAERPEGSISTLTIQRTEQRDSAMYRCATSPGARNTGELFFGEGSRLTVL.

This clone was seen once. Other DNA sequences in the sample encode the same CDR3. The chain couples TRBV11-2 to TRBJ2-1; 7 bases line up with TRBD1. The germline gives CDR1 SGHAT, CDR2 FQNNGV. The CDR3 sequence is 13 residues long. The junction had 1 base not matched to a gene; V was cut back by 3 bases and J by 5 bases. The CDR3 sequence is CASSLGQNNEQFF. For the CDR3, the DNA is TGTGCCAGCAGCTTGGGACAGAACAATGAGCAGTTCTTC.

The CDR3 spells CAWFLKMPSGYTF. CDR3 nucleotide sequence: TGTGCCTGGTTTCTAAAGATGCCTAGTGGCTACACCTTC. The chain employs TRBV30 and TRBJ1-2; unclear D gene. The germline V gene encodes CDR1 GTSNPN and CDR2 SVGIG (reference sequence). V was shortened by 5 bases and J by 7 bases, with 17 bases between the two germline ends. This CDR3 spans 13 amino acids.

The rearrangement joins TRBV12-5 to TRBJ1-1, with 11 positions matching TRBD1. Germline trimming cut 6 bases from V and 11 bases from J; bases unmatched to any gene: 14. The CDR3 runs to 15 residues. Germline assignment: CDR1 LGHNT and CDR2 FRNRAP. Here the CDR3 reads CASGPTGTGGGAAFF. CDR3 nucleotides: TGTGCTAGTGGCCCTACCGGGACAGGGGGAGGTGCGGCTTTCTTT. Together with reference TRBV12-5 and TRBJ1-1, the CDR3 gives the full variable domain: DARVTQTPRHKVTEMGQEVTMRCQPILGHNTVFWYRQTMMQGLELLAYFRNRAPLDDSGMPKDRFSAEMPDATLATLKIQPSEPRDSAVYFCASGPTGTGGGAAFFGQGTRLTVV.

J is TRBJ2-1 and V is TRBV14; TRBD2 matches 12 bases. The V segment lost 0 bases and the J segment 5 bases; nucleotides outside the gene matches: 8. Germline V gene data show CDR1 as SGHDN and CDR2 as FVKESK. CDR3 size: 18 residues. The CDR3 loop is CASSQEGLAGGTNNEQFF. As DNA, the CDR3 is TGTGCCAGCAGCCAAGAAGGGCTAGCGGGAGGGACGAACAATGAGCAGTTCTTC.

The V gene is TRBV12-5, the J gene TRBJ1-5; a possible D gene is TRBD1 (5 bases). Trimming removed 4 bases from V and 2 bases from J, with 12 bases in between. Germline lookup yields CDR1 LGHNT and CDR2 FRNRAP. The CDR3 covers 15 residues. CDR3 DNA: TGTGCTAGTGGTTCCGGCAGGGAAGGCAATCAGCCCCAGCATTTT. As protein: CASGSGREGNQPQHF.